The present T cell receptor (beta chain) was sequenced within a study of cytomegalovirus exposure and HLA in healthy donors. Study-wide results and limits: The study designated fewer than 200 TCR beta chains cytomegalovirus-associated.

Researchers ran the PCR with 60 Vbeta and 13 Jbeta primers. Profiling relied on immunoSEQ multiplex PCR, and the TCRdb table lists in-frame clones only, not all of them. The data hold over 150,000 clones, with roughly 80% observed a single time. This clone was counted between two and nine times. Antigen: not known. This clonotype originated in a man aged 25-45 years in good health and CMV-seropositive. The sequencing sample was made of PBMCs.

In nucleotides, the CDR3 is TGTGCCAGCAGTTTTTGGGCGTTCACTCAGCCCCAGCATTTT. Translated: CASSFWAFTQPQHF. The V call is TRBV28, the J call TRBJ1-5; the D is unclear. Trimming took 3 bases from V and 6 from J, leaving 12 bases between them. The CDR3 has 14 residues. Germline-derived CDR1 and CDR2 are MDHEN and SYDVKM.